This section outlines one T cell receptor (beta chain) sequence together with its context. In this sample, this clone turned up a few times. The clone's antigen remains unknown. Base quality data are lacking; no much larger clone is found one base away. From a lookup of the germline V gene, CDR1 and CDR2 are SGHRS and YFSETQ. V is cut by 0 bases and J by 2 bases, and the space between the germline ends is 18 bases. The CDR3 runs 17 residues from the cysteine to the phenylalanine. The kept DNA is CDR3 alone, 51 bases in frame from the first base. The donors were healthy, HIV-negative adults with no recently reported acute infections or vaccinations. All donors were Caucasian adults living in Nashville, Tennessee, USA. CD4+ T cells were enriched by magnetic negative selection; naive cells were then positively selected on CD45RA, and the negative fraction formed the memory subset. After blood collection by leukapheresis, PBMCs were isolated using Ficoll-Histopaque density gradient centrifugation and then cryopreserved in the vapor phase of liquid nitrogen. Analytical flow cytometry was used to check the purity and quantity of every magnetically sorted T cell population. Genomic DNA was isolated from each sorted fraction and quantified by UV absorbance on a Nanodrop 2000c.

The data belong to a study of shared clonotypes between healthy human individuals (dated by TCRdb to 2020 to 2021). Describing the broader study: The cohort comprised a couple of women and a few men aged 18 to 49 years. For each donor, three plates each were used for CD4 naive and CD4 memory, two plates were used for CD8 naive, and one plate was used for CD8 memory. The study deeply sequenced blood TCR repertoires of five healthy adults to estimate repertoire size and the extent of clonotype sharing between individuals. Different laboratories and diverse techniques were used to prepare libraries and sequence TCR repertoires, to increase sequencing depth and limit assay-specific biases. Per donor, leukapheresis produced somewhere between about 0.9 and 9.5 billion PBMCs. What the work shows at the level of the full study, not this receptor alone: Based on pairwise subsampling, the degree of clonotype sharing among donors was expected to be affected by sequencing depth. Rarefaction of sorted-subset datasets indicated incomplete sequencing despite the large sequencing depth. Sampling was limited to blood, and TCR repertoires in tissue likely differ from TCR repertoires in blood. Compared with non-shared clonotypes, the clonotypes found in all four sorted-subset donors had higher generation probabilities. Because the study included only a small number of donors, the genetic and exposure-history diversity represented was limited. Naive subsets generally had larger estimated clonotype richness than memory subsets did. Across four donors, about 5% of naive CD4, approximately 3.6% of naive CD8, about 2% of memory CD4, and under 0.45% of memory CD8 clonotypes were shared.

TCR CDR3 regions were amplified from genomic DNA by multiplex PCR using the deep immunoSEQ assay. Genomic DNA extracted from each cell subset was distributed evenly over all wells of several immunoSEQ 96-well plates, and each plate served as one replicate. Each replicate PCR for sorted subsets received approximately 220 ng genomic DNA, equal to roughly 30,000 T cell genomes. Purified libraries were quantified with a Qubit 3.0 fluorometer, sized on a Bioanalyzer 2100, and re-quantified with the KAPA Library Quantification kit. Every immunoSEQ 96-well plate was sequenced on a separate single-read 150-cycle Illumina NextSeq 550 flow cell. The published analysis was carried out like this. Because only junctional sequences without quality scores were contained in the immunoSEQ output, filtering matching that applied to full-length reads could not be performed. Sequences were annotated with PyIR, a Python wrapper for IgBLAST v1.9, using IMGT germline references to assign V/J genes and CDR3. Reads with weak V/J assignments (E-value above 1e-6), missing CDR3, stop codons, out-of-frame junctions, or ambiguous translated residues were removed. V3J clonotypes were defined as sequences sharing the same inferred V gene, J gene, and CDR3 amino acid sequence. Percentage overlap between repertoires was calculated by dividing the number of shared unique clonotypes by the size of the smaller repertoire. RTK rarefaction, the Chao1 estimator, and Recon v2.1 estimates of unobserved clonotypes were used to assess repertoire richness. For all TCRbeta clonotypes obtained by the gDNA method from a handful of donors, generation probabilities were computed with OLGA. TCRdb mirrors the immuneACCESS table, restricted to in-frame sequences. Some clones are absent from its copies; in checked studies, under half trace to an unresolved V gene, and the reason for the others is unknown. The V and J calls and clone size come from that table; D and trimming were worked out from the DNA. A total of about 670,000 clones appear in this sample, about 78% of them only once. The ten largest clones represent under 2% of the sample.

This sequence originates from a woman between 25 and 40 years old in good health. The source material was memory CD4+ T cells sorted from blood. The cell subset or site tag for this specimen amounts to: CD45RA-negative fraction. The rearranged chain carries TRBV5-1 and TRBJ2-7; the D gene is possibly TRBD2, with 5 bases matching. In nucleotide form, the sequence is TGCGCCAGCAGCTTGGGATTTGGTCGGAGGAACACCTACGAGCAGTACTTC. It specifies CASSLGFGRRNTYEQYF.